The source of this T cell receptor (beta chain) is a study of blood T cell repertoires in COVID-19. Study-wide background: Italy, Spain and the United States were the sources of the convalescent and acute COVID-19 samples. T cells, B-cell-depleted T cells, or PBMCs supplied cDNA or gDNA.

The CDR3 length is 16 residues. Germline values: CDR1 SGHRS, CDR2 YFSETQ. V dropped 2 bases and J dropped 2 bases, with 17 bases sitting between them. In the original processing: By means of reference gene primer amplification, nucleated cell counts were estimated. The assay was immunoSEQ multiplex PCR, and TCRdb's table has in-frame clones only and misses some. V, J and clone size derive from that table, while D and trimming were established from the DNA sequence. This sample yields around 100,000 clones, of which about 80% are seen a single time; over 10% belongs to the top ten. The sample was peripheral blood. The receptor was isolated from a human donor in a cohort sampled during active or convalescent COVID-19. This rearrangement joins TRBV5-1 to TRBJ2-7; TRBD2 is a possible D gene (6 bases). As DNA, the CDR3 is TGCGCCAGCAGCTTCCTCCGGGACGGGAGTCCCTACGAGCAGTACTTC. This gives the protein CASSFLRDGSPYEQYF.